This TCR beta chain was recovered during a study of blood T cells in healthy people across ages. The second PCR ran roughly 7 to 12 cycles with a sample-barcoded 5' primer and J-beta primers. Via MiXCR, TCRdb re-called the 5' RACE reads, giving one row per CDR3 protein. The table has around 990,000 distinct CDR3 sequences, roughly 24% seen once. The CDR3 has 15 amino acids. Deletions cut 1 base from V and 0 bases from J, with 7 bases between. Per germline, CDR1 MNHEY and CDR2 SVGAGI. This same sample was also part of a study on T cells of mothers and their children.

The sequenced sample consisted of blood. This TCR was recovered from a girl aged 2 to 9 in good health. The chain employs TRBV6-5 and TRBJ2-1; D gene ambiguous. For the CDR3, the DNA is TGTGCCAGCAGTTACTTGACTGGCTCCTACAATGAGCAGTTCTTC. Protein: CASSYLTGSYNEQFF.